The 12 T cell receptor beta chains below were found in one sample sequenced in a study of CD8 T cells in Susac syndrome. With random hexamers, roughly 0.45 to 1 ug RNA was reverse transcribed. TCRdb re-called the immunoSEQ multiplex PCR reads with MiXCR, one entry per CDR3 protein. The table shows more than 65,000 distinct CDR3 sequences, with approximately 95% occurring only once. Sequencing was carried out using CD8+ T cells from PBMCs. These receptor sequences come from a human donor in good health.

The chain links TRBV6-2 or TRBV6-3 to TRBJ1-5; 10 nucleotides agree with TRBD1. The ends lost 2 bases at V and 2 bases at J; junction bases unmatched: 9. CDR1 is MNHEY, CDR2 SVGEGT, per germline. This CDR3 comprises 18 residues. The CDR3 coding sequence is TGTGCCAGCAGTTACGAGACAGGGGGCGATTTGGGCAATCAGCCCCAGCATTTT. Its translation: CASSYETGGDLGNQPQHF.

This chain uses TRBV24-1 with TRBJ2-5; a weak D match, TRBD2 (5 bases). This CDR3 comprises 14 residues. In germline, CDR1 is KGHDR, CDR2 SFDVKD. The V end was cut by 3 bases, the J end by 4 bases, with 11 bases between. CDR3 sequence: CATSDAYTRETQYF. In nucleotides, the CDR3 is TGTGCCACCAGTGATGCCTATACTAGAGAGACCCAGTACTTC.

The J gene is TRBJ1-6, the V gene TRBV2, with D unclear. Germline CDR1 and CDR2: SNHLY and FYNNEI. This CDR3 is built from 12 residues. The ends were cut back, 3 bases at V and 9 bases at J, with 6 bases in the middle. CDR3 nucleotides: TGTGCCAGCAGTGAGACGATTTCACCCCTCCACTTT. This encodes CASSETISPLHF.

The J gene is TRBJ2-3, the V gene TRBV13, with D tentatively TRBD1 or TRBD2 (5 bases each). V was shortened by 3 bases and J by 3 bases, with 13 bases between the two germline ends. The CDR3 length is 15 residues. Germline V gives CDR1 PRHDT, CDR2 FYEKMQ (reference sequence). This chain's CDR3 is CASSFEGIATDTQYF. Here the CDR3 DNA reads TGTGCCAGCAGCTTTGAGGGGATCGCGACAGATACGCAGTATTTT.

CDR3 residues: CAISESVRDEQYV. The CDR3 nucleotides read TGTGCCATCAGTGAGTCTGTAAGGGACGAGCAGTACGTC. The rearrangement links TRBV10-3 to TRBJ2-7; D ambiguous. CDR1 ENHRY and CDR2 SYGVKD come from the germline V gene. The CDR3 is 13 residues long. Trimming left V 0 bases short and J 5 bases short, with 8 bases between.

This clonotype occurred once. This rearrangement joins TRBV20-1 to TRBJ2-1, with D unresolved. This CDR3 region has 15 residues. V lost 0 bases and J lost 12, with 21 bases in between. Looked up from germline, CDR1 is DFQATT and CDR2 is SNEGSKA (reference sequence). In DNA form, the CDR3 reads TGCAGTGCTAGAGATCTCACGGGCAGCCTATTCGGGCAGTTCTTC. Protein sequence: CSARDLTGSLFGQFF.

J is TRBJ2-7 and V is TRBV4-1; possibly TRBD1 for D (6 bases). This CDR3 spans 14 amino acids. Trimming stripped 8 bases from V and 1 base from J, with 15 bases between. Germline CDR1 and CDR2: MGHRA and YSYEKL. The CDR3: CASQQGGESYEQYF. Written as DNA, the CDR3 is TGCGCCAGCCAACAGGGTGGTGAATCCTACGAGCAGTACTTC.

This chain links TRBV29-1 with TRBJ1-2, with a tentative D call TRBD1 (6 bases). CDR3 length equals 12 residues. CDR1 and CDR2 (germline): SQVTM, ANQGSEA. V gave up 7 bases and J gave up 8 bases, with 17 bases separating them. In nucleotides, the CDR3 is TGCAGCGCTGGGGGCAGAATGGTGGGCTACACCTTC. Protein: CSAGGRMVGYTF. The full variable domain, rest sourced from reference TRBV29-1 and TRBJ1-2, is SAVISQKPSRDICQRGTSLTIQCQVDSQVTMMFWYRQQPGQSLTLIATANQGSEATYESGFVIDKFPISRPNLTFSTLTVSNMSPEDSSIYLCSAGGRMVGYTFGSGTRLTVV.

The rearrangement links TRBV7-9 to TRBJ1-1; D is uncertain. This CDR3 is 16 amino acids long. CDR1 is SEHNR, CDR2 FQNEAQ, per germline (reference sequence). V shed 5 bases and J shed 1 base, with 17 bases lying between them. CDR3 in DNA: TGTGCCAGCAGCCCCAGCCTGAACATGCCGAACACTGAAGCTTTCTTT. Protein sequence: CASSPSLNMPNTEAFF.

The CDR3 sequence is CATSNRGNEQFF. The CDR3 region has the DNA TGTGCCACCAGCAACAGAGGGAATGAGCAGTTCTTC. This chain uses TRBV15 with TRBJ2-1; a weak D match, TRBD2 (5 bases). V was clipped by 4 bases and J by 7 bases, with 8 bases between them. The germline V gene encodes CDR1 LNHNV and CDR2 YYDKDF (reference sequence). CDR3 length equals 12 residues.

The chain is built from TRBV27 and TRBJ1-1; D is unresolved. The CDR3 has 13 amino acids. Trimming cost V 3 bases and J 7 bases, with 12 bases left between them. In germline, CDR1 is MNHEY, CDR2 SMNVEV (reference sequence). The chain's CDR3 is CASSFGTALEAFF. CDR3 nucleotides: TGTGCCAGCAGTTTCGGCACCGCCCTTGAAGCTTTCTTT.

The chain joins TRBV28 to TRBJ1-4; no reliable D call. The CDR3 has 14 amino acids. Germline V gene sequence: CDR1 MDHEN, CDR2 SYDVKM. The V gene lost 2 bases and the J gene lost 8 bases, with 12 bases spanning the gap. In DNA, the CDR3 is TGTGCCAGCAGTTTAACGGGGTTTGGAGAAAAACTGTTTTTT. Its protein product is CASSLTGFGEKLFF.